These 8 T cell receptor beta chains share one sample of origin, sequenced in a study of graft-versus-host responses after intestinal transplantation. Their specific antigens are unknown. TCRdb's copy holds only in-frame clones and misses some; the assay was immunoSEQ multiplex PCR. Here the sample spans fewer than 110,000 clones, roughly 86% being singletons. The sequences come from unstimulated CD4+ T cells sorted from spleen or lymph node cells, collected before transplant. Receptors originate from a human donor who was the organ donor for an intestinal transplant.

The V gene is TRBV11-2, the J gene TRBJ2-7, with D possibly matching TRBD1 (5 bases). Germline CDR1 reads SGHAT; CDR2 reads FQNNGV. The germline V and J ends were trimmed by 5 bases and 3 bases, with 14 bases remaining between them. The CDR3 runs 14 residues. The CDR3 loop is CASSPGSQGYEQYF. The CDR3 bases are TGTGCCAGCAGCCCAGGTTCTCAGGGCTACGAGCAGTACTTC. The entire variable domain, with the rest obtained from reference TRBV11-2 and TRBJ2-7, is as follows: EAGVAQSPRYKIIEKRQSVAFWCNPISGHATLYWYQQILGQGPKLLIQFQNNGVVDDSQLPKDRFSAERLKGVDSTLKIQPAKLEDSAVYLCASSPGSQGYEQYFGPGTRLTVT.

This clone was found once. The same CDR3 arises from other DNA sequences in this sample as well. The rearrangement links TRBV11-2 to TRBJ2-7, with D perhaps assigned TRBD1 or TRBD2 (5 bases each). CDR3 length equals 18 residues. Germline values: CDR1 SGHAT, CDR2 FQNNGV. Trimming left V 3 bases short and J 0 bases short, with 21 bases between. The chain's CDR3 is CASSLRLTGGGNSYEQYF. In DNA form, the CDR3 reads TGTGCCAGCAGCTTGAGACTAACGGGTGGGGGTAACTCCTACGAGCAGTACTTC.

This chain's CDR3 is CASSVAGYSNQPQHF. Here the CDR3 DNA reads TGTGCCAGCAGCGTAGCGGGGTATAGCAATCAGCCCCAGCATTTT. V usage is TRBV9 and J usage is TRBJ1-5; D gene uncertain. Trimming cost V 0 bases and J 0 bases, with 7 bases left between them. CDR1 and CDR2 from the germline V gene are SGDLS and YYNGEE. This CDR3 comprises 15 residues.

Comments on this clone: One end of the junction does not line up with germline, which may come from a read error. The J gene is TRBJ1-3, the V gene TRBV6-1, with a possible D match to TRBD1 (5 bases). The CDR3 length is 13 residues. Germline CDR1 and CDR2: MNHNS and SASEGT. CDR3 residues: CASSEVRDSHPFF. CDR3 bases: TGTGCCAGCAGTGAAGTCAGGGACTCCCACCCTTTTTTT.

V is TRBV29-1 and J is TRBJ1-2, with D perhaps matching TRBD1 (5 bases). The V and J ends lost 4 bases and 8 bases respectively, with 20 bases between them. The germline CDR1 and CDR2 sequences are SQVTM and ANQGSEA. This CDR3 is 14 amino acids long. The CDR3 region has the DNA TGCAGCGTTGGATATTTGGGGCGTGCGGAGGGCTACACCTTC. It is translated as CSVGYLGRAEGYTF.

This chain links TRBV19 with TRBJ2-3; 7 bases are a match to TRBD2. CDR1 is LNHDA, CDR2 SQIVND, per germline (reference sequence). V lost 2 bases, J lost 1 base, and 12 bases stayed unmatched. This CDR3 region has 18 residues. The CDR3 nucleotides read TGTGCCAGTAGTATAAGGTGGGACTATCGCCTAGGCACAGATACGCAGTATTTT. Its translation is CASSIRWDYRLGTDTQYF.

The chain uses TRBV6-6 and TRBJ1-6; maybe TRBD1 (5 bases). This CDR3 has 14 residues. Germline V gene data show CDR1 as MNHNY and CDR2 as SVGAGI (reference sequence). Trimming took off 8 bases at V and 2 bases at J, with 10 bases between the two ends. DNA for the CDR3: TGTGCCAGCGGAGGACACCCCTATAATTCACCCCTCCACTTT. The encoded protein is CASGGHPYNSPLHF.

This chain links TRBV10-3 with TRBJ2-5; TRBD1 matches at 9 bases. V was clipped by 6 bases and J by 4 bases; unmatched bases: 3. CDR3 length: 13 residues. The germline CDR1 and CDR2 sequences are ENHRY and SYGVKD. CDR3 sequence (DNA): TGTGCCATCAGCGACAGGGGGGGAGAGACCCAGTACTTC. Protein product: CAISDRGGETQYF.